The entry below gives a single TCR beta chain sequence along with its context. Its antigen is undetermined. This CDR3 spans 11 amino acids. V lost 8 bases and J lost 6, with 8 bases in between. Germline V lookup: CDR1 MNHNS, CDR2 SASEGT. TCRdb reprocessed the reads via MiXCR and lists one record per CDR3 protein. The table shows under 200,000 distinct CDR3 sequences, with approximately 17% occurring only once. This record comes from a study of T cell repertoires in cytomegalovirus infection. Study-wide background: It was the public TCR beta signatures that indicated both CMV infection and matching HLA type. Overall study findings and caveats: CMV-specific TCR beta clonotypes restricted by HLA-C were the ones dominating the ex vivo response. The cumulative frequency of public TCR beta families identified carriers of CMV plus the relevant HLA.

Sequencing was performed on CD8+ T cells from PBMCs. This sequence originates from a human donor in good health (CMV status not recorded). Some clones in this sample may be carry-over from other donors' samples. The rearrangement joins TRBV6-1 to TRBJ2-4, with a possible D match to TRBD2 (5 bases). This CDR3 reads CASESGNIQYF. The CDR3 nucleotides are TGTGCCAGCGAGAGCGGAAACATTCAGTACTTC.